The 20 T cell receptor beta chains listed next were all sequenced from one sample in a study of CD8+CD57+ T cells in acquired aplastic anemia. TCR beta VDJ and CDR3 were profiled, and genomic DNA was the template. One entry per CDR3 protein results from TCRdb running MiXCR on the reads. The repertoire includes about 190,000 distinct CDR3 sequences, approximately 52% of them detected once, and roughly 15% sits in the top ten. Sequenced input: sorted CD4+, CD8+, or CD8+CD57+ T cells (not recorded which) from PBMCs. These receptors all stem from a human donor in good health, serving as a control.

CDR3: CARLDTDSYNEQFF. CDR3 DNA: TGTGCCCGGCTGGACACCGACTCCTACAATGAGCAGTTCTTC. The V gene is TRBV30, the J gene TRBJ2-1; tentative D call: TRBD1 (5 bases). The length of the CDR3 is 14 residues. Germline assignment: CDR1 GTSNPN and CDR2 SVGIG (reference sequence). V was shortened by 8 bases and J by 0 bases, with 14 bases between the two germline ends.

This clonotype was observed many times. The gene calls are TRBV2 and TRBJ2-7; no clear D. The CDR3 is 11 amino acids. V lost 5 bases and J lost 3, with 5 bases in between. Germline CDR1 SNHLY, CDR2 FYNNEI. The CDR3 loop reads CASSPLYEQYF. CDR3 bases: TGTGCCAGCAGTCCCCTCTACGAGCAGTACTTC.

This clonotype was picked up a small number of times. The V gene is TRBV7-8, the J gene TRBJ2-7; unclear D gene. V shed 1 base and J shed 6 bases, with 7 bases lying between them. Germline CDR1 is SGHVS and CDR2 is FQNEAQ. The CDR3 is made up of 12 amino acids. DNA for the CDR3: TGTGCCAGCAGCTTAGATGGAGCCGAGCAGTACGTC. Encoded protein: CASSLDGAEQYV.

Comment on this clonotype: Likely a read error: the CDR3 ends without its conserved phenylalanine or tryptophan. V gene TRBV5-1 combines with J gene TRBJ1-2, with TRBD1 matching 7 bases. The V and J ends lost 0 bases and 2 bases, in that order; junction bases with no gene match: 4. CDR1 and CDR2 (germline): SGHRS, YFSETQ. There are 15 residues in the CDR3. The CDR3: CASSLATGKNYGYTL. The CDR3 region has the DNA TGCGCCAGCAGCTTGGCGACAGGGAAGAACTATGGCTACACCCTC.

The rearrangement joins TRBV7-3 to TRBJ2-3; no reliable D call. This CDR3 is built from 15 residues. Trimming stripped 7 bases from V and 2 bases from J, with 16 bases between. Per the germline V gene, CDR1 is SGHTA and CDR2 is FQGTGA. CDR3 sequence (DNA): TGTGCCAGCACCCATCTGGCGGCGGTCACAGATACGCAGTATTTT. This gives the protein CASTHLAAVTDTQYF.

The table lists this clonotype with a few counts. This chain connects TRBV5-1 to TRBJ2-7; 9 bases agree with TRBD1. The length of the CDR3 is 16 residues. CDR1 and CDR2 (germline): SGHRS, YFSETQ. Trimming took 4 bases from V and 1 from J; bases not matched to a gene: 9. The chain's CDR3 is CASSLRPGQGSYEQYF. The CDR3 coding sequence is TGCGCCAGCAGCCTACGACCGGGACAGGGATCCTACGAGCAGTACTTC.

J is TRBJ2-5 and V is TRBV24-1; D unresolved. The germline CDR1 and CDR2 sequences are KGHDR and SFDVKD. Trimming removed 3 bases from V and 0 bases from J, with 10 bases in between. CDR3 length equals 15 residues. The CDR3 is CATSDPGMYQETQYF. CDR3 DNA: TGTGCCACCAGTGATCCAGGAATGTACCAAGAGACCCAGTACTTC.

This clonotype has only a few counts. This chain links TRBV7-6 with TRBJ2-3; TRBD2 agrees at 15 bases. The germline V gene has CDR1 SGHVS and CDR2 FNYEAQ. CDR3 length equals 15 residues. Germline trimming cut 5 bases from V and 7 bases from J; bases unmatched to any gene: 4. CDR3 sequence (DNA): TGTGCCAGCAGCAGGGGACTAGCGGGGGGTTATACGCAGTATTTT. Residues: CASSRGLAGGYTQYF.

The chain combines TRBV7-2 with TRBJ1-2; 7 bases align to TRBD1. Germline CDR1 and CDR2: SGHTA and FQGNSA. The V gene end was trimmed by 2 bases and the J gene end by 2 bases; junction bases not matched to a gene: 2. The CDR3 sequence is 14 residues long. The CDR3 DNA is TGTGCCAGCAGCTTAACAGGGGACAACTATGGCTACACCTTC. The encoded protein is CASSLTGDNYGYTF.

This chain uses TRBV6-2 or TRBV6-3 with TRBJ1-6, with D possibly being TRBD1 (5 bases). V was clipped by 5 bases and J by 8 bases, with 22 bases between them. The CDR3 is made up of 17 amino acids. Germline assignment: CDR1 MNHEY and CDR2 SVGEGT. Here the CDR3 reads CASSLTAGGADYSPLHF. CDR3 bases: TGTGCCAGCAGTCTTACAGCAGGCGGGGCCGATTATTCACCCCTCCACTTT.

This rearrangement joins TRBV14 to TRBJ2-5; 7 positions agree with TRBD1. V was pared by 1 base and J by 2 bases, with 4 bases of the junction left unmatched. The CDR3 has 15 residues. CDR1 is SGHDN, CDR2 FVKESK, per germline. Here the CDR3 reads CASSQGDREQETQYF. CDR3 nucleotides: TGTGCCAGCAGCCAAGGAGACAGGGAACAAGAGACCCAGTACTTC. Supplemented by reference TRBV14 and TRBJ2-5, the full variable domain reads EAGVTQFPSHSVIEKGQTVTLRCDPISGHDNLYWYRRVMGKEIKFLLHFVKESKQDESGMPNNRFLAERTGGTYSTLKVQPAELEDSGVYFCASSQGDREQETQYFGPGTRLLVL.

This chain links TRBV19 with TRBJ1-6, with D maybe TRBD1 (5 bases). Germline values: CDR1 LNHDA, CDR2 SQIVND (reference sequence). Trimming took off 3 bases at V and 6 bases at J, with 9 bases between the two ends. The CDR3 has 14 residues. CDR3 DNA: TGTGCCAGTAGTATGGGGGACCTTAATTCACCCCTCCACTTT. Translation gives CASSMGDLNSPLHF.

This clonotype was seen repeatedly, ten times or more. This chain joins TRBV5-5 and TRBJ2-1; TRBD2 aligns across 7 bases. The CDR3 consists of 15 residues. Germline assignment: CDR1 SGHKS and CDR2 YYEKEE (reference sequence). After removal of 0 bases from V and 6 bases from J, the junction contained 6 bases not matched to a gene. The CDR3 region is CASSLGLAEFNEQFF. The CDR3 DNA sequence: TGTGCCAGCAGCTTGGGACTAGCAGAGTTCAATGAGCAGTTCTTC.

This chain uses TRBV6-6 with TRBJ2-4; D remains unclear. Germline values: CDR1 MNHNY, CDR2 SVGAGI (reference sequence). The germline V and J ends were trimmed by 4 bases and 9 bases, with 22 bases remaining between them. The CDR3 is 16 residues long. CDR3 amino acids: CASSFPSQSATSIQYF. CDR3 coding DNA: TGTGCCAGCAGTTTCCCATCCCAGTCGGCCACGAGCATTCAGTACTTC.

Of note for this clonotype: Just one base apart from a much larger clone, this may be a read error. This CDR3 fails to terminate in the conserved phenylalanine or tryptophan, so it likely reflects a read error. This rearrangement joins TRBV19 to TRBJ2-1, with 10 bases identical to TRBD1. Germline V lookup: CDR1 LNHDA, CDR2 SQIVND (reference sequence). CDR3 size: 14 residues. The junction had 9 bases not matched to a gene; V was cut back by 10 bases and J by 6 bases. The CDR3, as DNA: TGTGCCACCTCGGACAGGGGGAACTCCAATGAGCAGTTCCTC. Protein product: CATSDRGNSNEQFL.

The chain is built from TRBV7-2 and TRBJ1-5; D not resolved. CDR3 length: 17 residues. Per the germline V gene, CDR1 is SGHTA and CDR2 is FQGNSA. The ends were cut back, 8 bases at V and 5 bases at J, with 25 bases in the middle. The CDR3 DNA sequence: TGTGCCAGCGGCCCCAAGGCCGGCGCGGGAACCGATCAGCCCCAGCATTTT. Protein: CASGPKAGAGTDQPQHF.

This clonotype was observed many times. The V gene is TRBV7-3, the J gene TRBJ2-2; D is unclear. This CDR3 comprises 14 residues. Germline CDR1 SGHTA, CDR2 FQGTGA. V lost 5 bases to trimming and J lost 1 base, with 8 bases between them. In DNA, the CDR3 is TGTGCCAGCAGCCCCCCAGGGAACACCGGGGAGCTGTTTTTT. Translating gives CASSPPGNTGELFF.

This chain uses TRBV5-1 with TRBJ1-2; D remains ambiguous. V was shortened by 2 bases and J by 11 bases, with 22 bases between the two germline ends. The CDR3 length is 15 residues. Germline CDR1 is SGHRS and CDR2 is YFSETQ. CDR3 coding DNA: TGCGCCAGCAGCTTAATAACTAGTCTCCGAGGTTGGTACACCTTC. Translating it yields CASSLITSLRGWYTF.

This clonotype appeared a single time. The genes are TRBV20-1 and TRBJ2-7; D may match TRBD1 or TRBD2 (5 bases each). Trimming took 4 bases from V and 5 from J, leaving 15 bases between them. CDR1 and CDR2 (germline): DFQATT, SNEGSKA (reference sequence). This CDR3 spans 13 amino acids. The CDR3 sequence is CSAKGTVANEQYF. CDR3 in DNA: TGCAGTGCTAAAGGGACGGTGGCCAACGAGCAGTACTTC.

The chain employs TRBV15 and TRBJ2-1; D call uncertain. This CDR3 region has 12 residues. V lost 5 bases, J lost 2 bases, and 4 bases lay in between. Germline V gene data show CDR1 as LNHNV and CDR2 as YYDKDF (reference sequence). The CDR3 nucleotides are TGTGCCACCAGCGGGGCCTACAATGAGCAGTTCTTC. Its translation: CATSGAYNEQFF.